This TCR beta chain comes out of a study of blood T cell repertoires in COVID-19. Study summary: Researchers got acute and convalescent COVID-19 samples from the United States, Italy and Spain. PBMCs, B-cell-depleted T cells, or T cells provided the cDNA or gDNA that made up the material.

In the original analysis: Estimation of nucleated cell counts was performed using reference gene primer amplification. Sequenced by immunoSEQ multiplex PCR; TCRdb stores in-frame clones only, minus some. That table supplies the V and J calls and clone size; D and trimming were determined from the DNA. The data show approximately 120,000 clones, approximately 90% seen once. The material sequenced was peripheral blood. The origin of this receptor is a man aged 45 to 65 with acute or convalescent COVID-19.

The CDR3 region is CASSLTATGTGHNEQFF. As DNA, the CDR3 is TGTGCCAGCAGTTTAACCGCGACCGGGACAGGACACAATGAGCAGTTCTTC. V gene TRBV27 combines with J gene TRBJ2-1; 8 bases align to TRBD1. Unmatched junction bases numbered 11, after V lost 2 bases and J lost 5 bases. The CDR3 is made up of 17 amino acids. Germline-derived CDR1 and CDR2 are MNHEY and SMNVEV (reference sequence).